Following are 24 T cell receptor beta chains from one sample sequenced in a study of T cell responses to AZD1222 COVID-19 vaccine. Here immunoSEQ multiplex PCR was the method, and the copy in TCRdb shows in-frame clones only, minus some. The data contain roughly 160,000 clones, over 75% of them singletons. The sequenced sample was peripheral blood, obtained on day 0 of AZD1222 vaccination. Receptors originate from an adult in good health.

The CDR3 DNA sequence: TGTGCCATCAGTGAGGGACAGGGGGACCGGGAGCTGTTTTTT. Translating it yields CAISEGQGDRELFF. V gene TRBV10-3 combines with J gene TRBJ2-2; TRBD1 agrees at 10 bases. CDR1 ENHRY and CDR2 SYGVKD come from the germline V gene. Germline trimming cut 2 bases from V and 9 bases from J; bases unmatched to any gene: 3. The CDR3 totals 14 residues.

The chain couples TRBV6-7 to TRBJ2-1; perhaps TRBD1 as D (5 bases). TRBV6-7 is an open reading frame whose function is uncertain. The CDR3 totals 17 residues. V was clipped by 0 bases and J by 9 bases, with 21 bases between them. CDR3 DNA sequence: TGTGCCAGCAGTTACTCTTTGACCCGATCAGGGATGGTTGAGCAGTTCTTC. Amino acids: CASSYSLTRSGMVEQFF.

This chain uses TRBV7-6 with TRBJ1-6, with D tentatively TRBD1 (5 bases). The CDR3 runs to 22 residues. Deletions cut 5 bases from V and 8 bases from J, with 37 bases between. Germline loops: CDR1 SGHVS, CDR2 FNYEAQ. CDR3 loop: CASSRLPRGGTSGQSAHSPLHF. The CDR3 DNA sequence: TGTGCCAGCAGCCGACTCCCGCGGGGGGGGACGAGTGGACAATCCGCTCATTCACCCCTCCACTTT.

The rearrangement joins TRBV6-5 to TRBJ1-1; 10 bases map to TRBD1. Per the germline V gene, CDR1 is MNHEY and CDR2 is SVGAGI. The CDR3 contains 12 residues. The V segment lost 11 bases and the J segment 6 bases; nucleotides outside the gene matches: 6. CDR3 DNA sequence: TGTGCCGCCTATGGACAGGGGGCTGAAGCTTTCTTT. This codes for CAAYGQGAEAFF.

This chain uses TRBV9 with TRBJ1-3; possibly TRBD1 for D (5 bases). V lost 1 base and J 0 bases, leaving 17 bases between the germline ends. Germline V gene data show CDR1 as SGDLS and CDR2 as YYNGEE. The CDR3 is made up of 18 amino acids. The CDR3 reads CASSVTGGRSLSGNTIYF. For the CDR3, the DNA is TGTGCCAGCAGCGTAACCGGGGGTCGCTCTCTCTCTGGAAACACCATATATTTT.

This chain links TRBV4-3 with TRBJ1-5; D is unresolved. The germline V gene has CDR1 LGHNA and CDR2 YSLEER. The CDR3 covers 14 residues. Trimming stripped 0 bases from V and 3 bases from J, with 6 bases between. CDR3 nucleotides: TGCGCCAGCAGCCAAGATCCGTTCAATCAGCCCCAGCATTTT. Amino acids: CASSQDPFNQPQHF.

This clone was counted a few times. The gene calls are TRBV7-9 and TRBJ1-2; no definite D call. The CDR3 totals 15 residues. In germline, CDR1 is SEHNR, CDR2 FQNEAQ (reference sequence). Between the trimmed V and J ends, which lost 3 bases and 4 bases, there was a span of 15 bases. CDR3 amino acids: CASSLRAENPYGYTF. In DNA form, the CDR3 reads TGTGCCAGCAGCTTGAGGGCCGAAAACCCCTATGGCTACACCTTC. The variable domain in full, completed from reference TRBV7-9 and TRBJ1-2, reads DTGVSQNPRHKITKRGQNVTFRCDPISEHNRLYWYRQTLGQGPEFLTYFQNEAQLEKSRLLSDRFSAERPKGSFSTLEIQRTEQGDSAMYLCASSLRAENPYGYTFGSGTRLTVV.

CDR3 region: CASTSERQDTYNEQFF. CDR3 bases: TGTGCCAGCACCTCCGAGAGACAGGACACCTACAATGAGCAGTTCTTC. This chain uses TRBV27 with TRBJ2-1; maybe TRBD1 (6 bases). V lost 7 bases and J lost 2, with 18 bases in between. In germline, CDR1 is MNHEY, CDR2 SMNVEV (reference sequence). This CDR3 region has 16 residues.

V usage is TRBV6-5 and J usage is TRBJ1-5; D call uncertain. Germline V gene sequence: CDR1 MNHEY, CDR2 SVGAGI. Trimming left V 2 bases short and J 0 bases short, with 2 bases between. The CDR3 is 13 residues long. The CDR3 bases are TGTGCCAGCAGTTACGGTAGCAATCAGCCCCAGCATTTT. Encoded protein: CASSYGSNQPQHF.

The chain combines TRBV5-3 with TRBJ1-3, with 8 bases fitting TRBD1. TRBV5-3 is an ORF for which the function is uncertain. V trimming: 4 bases; J trimming: 2 bases; junction bases outside the gene matches: 20. The CDR3 is 20 residues long. The CDR3 sequence: CARSPVPEQGVCSAGNTIYF. The CDR3 DNA is TGTGCCAGAAGCCCCGTGCCGGAACAGGGGGTTTGTAGTGCTGGAAACACCATATATTTT.

CDR3 DNA sequence: TGTGCCAGCAGTTTATCTAGCAGGGGGGCGGAAATGCCCCAGCATTTT. It encodes CASSLSSRGAEMPQHF. The rearrangement uses TRBV27 and TRBJ1-5; 7 bases are a match to TRBD1. V lost 0 bases and J lost 9; bases outside the gene matches: 11. Per germline, CDR1 MNHEY and CDR2 SMNVEV (reference sequence). The CDR3 has 16 residues.

DNA for the CDR3: TGCAGTGCTAGATGGGGATACGAGCAGTACTTC. This translates into CSARWGYEQYF. The V gene is TRBV20-1, the J gene TRBJ2-7; D gene uncertain. Trimming removed 2 bases from V and 4 bases from J, with 6 bases in between. The germline CDR1 and CDR2 sequences are DFQATT and SNEGSKA (reference sequence). The CDR3 length is 11 residues.

This clone turned up a few times. The chain has TRBV6-5 and TRBJ2-1, with D hard to call. The CDR3 runs 15 residues. Germline V gene data show CDR1 as MNHEY and CDR2 as SVGAGI. The V end was cut by 0 bases, the J end by 8 bases, with 14 bases between. CDR3 region: CASSYSILGSYEQFF. The DNA of the CDR3 is TGTGCCAGCAGTTACTCGATTCTGGGTTCGTATGAGCAGTTCTTC.

The chain combines TRBV5-5 with TRBJ1-2; D is unclear. CDR1 SGHKS and CDR2 YYEKEE come from the germline V gene (reference sequence). V lost 0 bases and J lost 4, with 13 bases in between. There are 15 residues in the CDR3. The CDR3 sequence is CASSLAGNQLYGYTF. CDR3 sequence (DNA): TGTGCCAGCAGCTTGGCGGGGAATCAGCTCTATGGCTACACCTTC.

This clone was seen once. The J gene is TRBJ2-3, the V gene TRBV6-5, with TRBD1 identical over 7 bases. The CDR3 contains 14 residues. The ends lost 5 bases at V and 5 bases at J; junction bases unmatched: 7. Germline V gene data show CDR1 as MNHEY and CDR2 as SVGAGI. The CDR3, as DNA: TGTGCCAGCAGTAACAGGGGTTCTGGAGATACGCAGTATTTT. Its protein product is CASSNRGSGDTQYF.

The chain is built from TRBV5-4 and TRBJ1-1; no clear D gene. From germline, CDR1 is SGHNT and CDR2 YYREEE (reference sequence). Trimming pared 4 bases from V and 4 bases from J, leaving 11 bases between. The CDR3 spans 13 residues. For the CDR3, the DNA is TGTGCCAGCAGCCAAAACCTGGGCACTGAAGCTTTCTTT. This encodes CASSQNLGTEAFF.

This rearrangement joins TRBV11-1 to TRBJ2-7, with 8 bases that match TRBD1. The CDR3 length is 15 residues. Unmatched junction bases numbered 6, after V lost 5 bases and J lost 0 bases. The V gene's germline CDR1 is SGHAT and CDR2 FQDESV (reference sequence). The CDR3 sequence is CASSTDRGLSYEQYF. In DNA form, the CDR3 reads TGTGCCAGCAGCACCGACAGGGGACTCTCCTACGAGCAGTACTTC.

The J gene is TRBJ1-1, the V gene TRBV28; 7 positions agree with TRBD1. This CDR3 is built from 15 residues. The trim removed 2 bases at V and 1 base at J, leaving 4 bases unmatched. From germline, CDR1 is MDHEN and CDR2 SYDVKM. CDR3 DNA: TGTGCCAGCAGTTTACAACAGGGGCAGAACACTGAAGCTTTCTTT. This sequence encodes CASSLQQGQNTEAFF. Based on the CDR3 plus reference TRBV28 and TRBJ1-1, the full variable domain is DVKVTQSSRYLVKRTGEKVFLECVQDMDHENMFWYRQDPGLGLRLIYFSYDVKMKEKGDIPEGYSVSREKKERFSLILESASTNQTSMYLCASSLQQGQNTEAFFGQGTRLTVV.

The V call is TRBV4-1, the J call TRBJ1-2; TRBD1 aligns across 12 bases. From germline, CDR1 is MGHRA and CDR2 YSYEKL. This CDR3 contains 15 residues. Trimming cost V 4 bases and J 6 bases; bases outside gene matches: 6. This CDR3 reads CASSPRDRGQHGYTF. The CDR3 coding sequence is TGCGCCAGCAGCCCTCGGGACAGGGGGCAGCATGGCTACACCTTC.

The V gene is TRBV28, the J gene TRBJ1-3; D not certain. Trimming pared 7 bases from V and 0 bases from J, leaving 16 bases between. Germline CDR1 is MDHEN and CDR2 is SYDVKM. This CDR3 has 16 amino acids. CDR3 region: CASNTPGYPSGNTIYF. The CDR3, as DNA: TGTGCCAGCAATACTCCGGGGTACCCCTCTGGAAACACCATATATTTT. Supplemented by reference TRBV28 and TRBJ1-3, the full variable domain reads DVKVTQSSRYLVKRTGEKVFLECVQDMDHENMFWYRQDPGLGLRLIYFSYDVKMKEKGDIPEGYSVSREKKERFSLILESASTNQTSMYLCASNTPGYPSGNTIYFGEGSWLTVV.

The gene calls are TRBV10-3 and TRBJ2-7; perhaps TRBD1 as D (6 bases). The CDR3 is made up of 14 amino acids. V gave up 3 bases and J gave up 2 bases, with 11 bases separating them. Germline CDR1 and CDR2: ENHRY and SYGVKD. The CDR3 DNA follows: TGTGCCATCAGTGAAACAGGGTTACCCTACGAGCAGTACTTC. Residues: CAISETGLPYEQYF.

This chain uses TRBV6-1 with TRBJ1-1; the D gene is possibly TRBD1 (6 bases). This CDR3 is built from 16 residues. In germline, CDR1 is MNHNS, CDR2 SASEGT. Trimming pared 2 bases from V and 1 base from J, leaving 14 bases between. DNA of the CDR3: TGTGCCAGCAGTGAATTTGGACAGCCGACGAACACTGAAGCTTTCTTT. It specifies CASSEFGQPTNTEAFF.

This chain links TRBV11-1 with TRBJ1-1; perhaps TRBD1 as D (5 bases). The V end was cut by 1 base, the J end by 0 bases, with 9 bases between. This CDR3 has 15 residues. Germline CDR1 and CDR2: SGHAT and FQDESV (reference sequence). In DNA, the CDR3 is TGTGCCAGCAGCTTAGGCCGGGGCGTGAACACTGAAGCTTTCTTT. Its protein product is CASSLGRGVNTEAFF.

The DNA for the CDR3 is TGTGCCAGCAGCTTGTTTCCCTTTGGACAGAACACAGATACGCAGTATTTT. The encoded protein is CASSLFPFGQNTDTQYF. This sequence joins TRBV5-5 and TRBJ2-3, with D possibly matching TRBD1 (6 bases). CDR1 SGHKS and CDR2 YYEKEE come from the germline V gene (reference sequence). Trimming shortened V by 1 base and J by 2 bases, and 17 bases separated the two germline ends. This CDR3 spans 17 amino acids.